This T cell receptor beta chain appears in the sequencing data of a study of blood T cell repertoires in COVID-19. Study context: Sources were T cells, B-cell-depleted T cells, or PBMCs; the material itself was cDNA or gDNA.

The V end lost 2 bases, the J end lost 2 bases, and 9 bases lay between the germline ends. Per the germline V gene, CDR1 is KGHSH and CDR2 is LQKENI. The CDR3 sequence is 15 residues long. Original analysis: Cell counts per sample came from amplifying reference gene primers. Produced via immunoSEQ multiplex PCR; TCRdb's table is partial and in-frame only. The V and J calls and clone size come from that table; D and trimming were worked out from the DNA. Seen here are approximately 100,000 clones, roughly 80% observed once, and the top ten hold 20%. The origin of this receptor is a man in his 70s with active or convalescent COVID-19. The rearrangement joins TRBV18 to TRBJ2-2; D possibly corresponds to TRBD1 (5 bases). Sequenced: peripheral blood. CDR3 DNA: TGTGCCAGCTCACCAAGAGGACAAAACACCGGGGAGCTGTTTTTT. This translates into CASSPRGQNTGELFF. The full variable domain, in which reference TRBV18 and TRBJ2-2 provide the parts outside the CDR3, is NAGVMQNPRHLVRRRGQEARLRCSPMKGHSHVYWYRQLPEEGLKFMVYLQKENIIDESGMPKERFSAEFPKEGPSILRIQQVVRGDSAAYFCASSPRGQNTGELFFGEGSRLTVL.